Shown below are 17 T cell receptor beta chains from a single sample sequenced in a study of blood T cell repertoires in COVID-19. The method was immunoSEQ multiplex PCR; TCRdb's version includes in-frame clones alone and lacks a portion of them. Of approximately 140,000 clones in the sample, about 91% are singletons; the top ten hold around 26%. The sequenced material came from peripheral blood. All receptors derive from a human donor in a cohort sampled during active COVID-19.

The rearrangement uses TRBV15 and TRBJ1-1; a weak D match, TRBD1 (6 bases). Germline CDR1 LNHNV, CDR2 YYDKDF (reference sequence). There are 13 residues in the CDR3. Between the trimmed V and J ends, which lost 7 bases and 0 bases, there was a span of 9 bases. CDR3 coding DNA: TGTGCCACCACGGACAGCATGAACACTGAAGCTTTCTTT. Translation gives CATTDSMNTEAFF. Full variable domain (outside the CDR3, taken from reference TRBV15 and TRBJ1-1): DAMVIQNPRYQVTQFGKPVTLSCSQTLNHNVMYWYQQKSSQAPKLLFHYYDKDFNNEADTPDNFQSRRPNTSFCFLDIRSPGLGDTAMYLCATTDSMNTEAFFGQGTRLTVV.

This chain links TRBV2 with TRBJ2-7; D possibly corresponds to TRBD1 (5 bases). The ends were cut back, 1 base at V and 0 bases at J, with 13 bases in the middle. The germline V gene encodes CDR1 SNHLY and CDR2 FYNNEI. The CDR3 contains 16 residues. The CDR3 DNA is TGTGCCAGCAGTGAAGGCCCAGGGCCGAACTCCTACGAGCAGTACTTC. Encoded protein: CASSEGPGPNSYEQYF.

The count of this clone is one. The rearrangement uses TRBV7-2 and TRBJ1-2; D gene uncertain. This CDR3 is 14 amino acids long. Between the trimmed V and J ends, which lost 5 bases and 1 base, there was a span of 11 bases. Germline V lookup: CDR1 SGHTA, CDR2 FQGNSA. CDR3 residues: CASSPDGVNYGYTF. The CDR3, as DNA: TGTGCCAGCAGCCCCGACGGAGTTAACTATGGCTACACCTTC.

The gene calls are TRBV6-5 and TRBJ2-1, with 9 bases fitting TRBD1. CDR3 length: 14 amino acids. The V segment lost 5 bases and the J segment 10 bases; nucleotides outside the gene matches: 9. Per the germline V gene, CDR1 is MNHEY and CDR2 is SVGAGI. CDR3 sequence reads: CASSTAGTGIEQFF. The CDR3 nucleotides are TGTGCCAGCAGTACCGCCGGGACAGGGATCGAGCAGTTCTTC.

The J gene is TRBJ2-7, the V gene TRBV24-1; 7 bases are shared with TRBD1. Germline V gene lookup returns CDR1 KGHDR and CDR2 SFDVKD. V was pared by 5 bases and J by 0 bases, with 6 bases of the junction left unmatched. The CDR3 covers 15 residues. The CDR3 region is CATSVPRDSSYEQYF. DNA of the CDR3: TGTGCCACCAGTGTCCCTCGGGACAGCTCCTACGAGCAGTACTTC.

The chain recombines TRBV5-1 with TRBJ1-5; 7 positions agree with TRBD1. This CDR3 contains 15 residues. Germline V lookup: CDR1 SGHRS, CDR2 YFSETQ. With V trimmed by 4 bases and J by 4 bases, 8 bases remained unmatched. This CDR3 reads CASSLGPGGNQPQHF. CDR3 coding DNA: TGCGCCAGCAGCCTGGGCCCAGGGGGGAATCAGCCCCAGCATTTT.

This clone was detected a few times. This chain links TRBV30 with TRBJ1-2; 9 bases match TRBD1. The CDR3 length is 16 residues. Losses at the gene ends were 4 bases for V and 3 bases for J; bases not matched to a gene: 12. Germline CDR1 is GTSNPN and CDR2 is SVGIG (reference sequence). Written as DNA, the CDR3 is TGTGCCTGGAACCCCGGACAGGGGTCCTCTTACTATGGCTACACCTTC. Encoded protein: CAWNPGQGSSYYGYTF.

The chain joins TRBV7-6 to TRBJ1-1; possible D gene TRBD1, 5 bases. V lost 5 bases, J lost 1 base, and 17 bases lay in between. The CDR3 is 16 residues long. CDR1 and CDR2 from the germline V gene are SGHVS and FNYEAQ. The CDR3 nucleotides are TGTGCCAGCAGCCCCGGGGGTATGGGCAGGAACACTGAAGCTTTCTTT. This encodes CASSPGGMGRNTEAFF.

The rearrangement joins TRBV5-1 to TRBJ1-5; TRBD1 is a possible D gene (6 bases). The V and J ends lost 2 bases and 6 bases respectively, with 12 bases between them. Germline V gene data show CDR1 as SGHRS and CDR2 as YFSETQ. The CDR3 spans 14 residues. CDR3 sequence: CASSLQGLGQPQHF. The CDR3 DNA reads TGCGCCAGCAGCTTACAGGGTTTAGGTCAGCCCCAGCATTTT.

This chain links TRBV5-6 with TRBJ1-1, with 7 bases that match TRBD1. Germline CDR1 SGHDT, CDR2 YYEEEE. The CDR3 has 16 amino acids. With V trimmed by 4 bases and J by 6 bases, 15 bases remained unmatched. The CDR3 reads CASSLTTGVVFAEAFF. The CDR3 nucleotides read TGTGCCAGCAGCCTAACTACAGGGGTCGTCTTTGCTGAAGCTTTCTTT.

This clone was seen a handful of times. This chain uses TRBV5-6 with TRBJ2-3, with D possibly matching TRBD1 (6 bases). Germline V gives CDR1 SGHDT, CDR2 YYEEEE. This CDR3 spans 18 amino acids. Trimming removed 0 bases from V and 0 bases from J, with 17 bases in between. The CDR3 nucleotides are TGTGCCAGCAGCTTGGGTAGGGGAACAGGGTCTAGCACAGATACGCAGTATTTT. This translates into CASSLGRGTGSSTDTQYF.

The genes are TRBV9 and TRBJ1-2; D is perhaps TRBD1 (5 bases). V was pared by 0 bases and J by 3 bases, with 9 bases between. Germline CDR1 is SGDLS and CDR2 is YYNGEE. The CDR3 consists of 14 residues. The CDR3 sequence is CASSVEGEDYGYTF. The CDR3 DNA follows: TGTGCCAGCAGCGTAGAAGGGGAGGACTATGGCTACACCTTC.

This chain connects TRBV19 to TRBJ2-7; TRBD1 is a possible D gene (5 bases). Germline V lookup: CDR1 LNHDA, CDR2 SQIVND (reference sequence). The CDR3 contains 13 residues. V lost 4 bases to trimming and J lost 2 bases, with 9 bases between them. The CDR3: CASSTAGTYEQYF. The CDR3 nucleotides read TGTGCCAGTAGTACGGCAGGGACCTACGAGCAGTACTTC.

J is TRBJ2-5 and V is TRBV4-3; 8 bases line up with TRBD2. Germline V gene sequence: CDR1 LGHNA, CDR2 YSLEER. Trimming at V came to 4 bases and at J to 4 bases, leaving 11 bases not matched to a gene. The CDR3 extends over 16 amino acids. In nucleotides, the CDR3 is TGCGCCAGCAGCCCGCGGGAGGCCGGGGGTTTAGAGACCCAGTACTTC. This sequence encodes CASSPREAGGLETQYF.

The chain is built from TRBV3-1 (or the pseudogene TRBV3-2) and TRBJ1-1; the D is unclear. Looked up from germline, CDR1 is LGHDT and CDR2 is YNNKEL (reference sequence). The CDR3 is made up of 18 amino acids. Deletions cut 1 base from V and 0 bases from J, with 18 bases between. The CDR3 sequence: CASSQVGARANMNTEAFF. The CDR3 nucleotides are TGTGCCAGCAGCCAAGTGGGAGCGAGGGCCAACATGAACACTGAAGCTTTCTTT.

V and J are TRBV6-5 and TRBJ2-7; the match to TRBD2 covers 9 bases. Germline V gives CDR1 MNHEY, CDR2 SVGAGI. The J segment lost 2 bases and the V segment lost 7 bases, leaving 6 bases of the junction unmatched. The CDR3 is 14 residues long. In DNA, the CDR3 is TGTGCCAGCACCATAGCGGGGGAAGCCTACGAGCAGTACTTC. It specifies CASTIAGEAYEQYF.

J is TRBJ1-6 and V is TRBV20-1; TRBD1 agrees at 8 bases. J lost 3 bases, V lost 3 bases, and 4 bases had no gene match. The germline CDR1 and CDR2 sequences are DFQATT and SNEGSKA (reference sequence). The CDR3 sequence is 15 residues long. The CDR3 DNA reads TGCAGTGCTAGTGCCGGGACAGGCTATAATTCACCCCTCCACTTT. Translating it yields CSASAGTGYNSPLHF.